The 2 T cell receptor beta chains listed next were all sequenced from one sample in a study of cytomegalovirus exposure and HLA in healthy donors. This PCR relied on a set of 60 Vbeta primers and 13 Jbeta primers. Generated by immunoSEQ multiplex PCR, the TCRdb table keeps only in-frame clones and is missing some. Of approximately 150,000 clones listed, roughly four fifths are singletons. Material for sequencing was PBMCs. These receptors all come from a man aged 50-59 years in good health and CMV-seropositive.

The chain couples TRBV10-3 to TRBJ2-3, with a tentative D call TRBD2 (6 bases). The germline gives CDR1 ENHRY, CDR2 SYGVKD. This CDR3 has 15 amino acids. V lost 6 bases and J 0 bases, leaving 13 bases between the germline ends. Written as DNA, the CDR3 is TGTGCCATCAGAAAAAGCGGGCTGAGCACAGATACGCAGTATTTT. As protein: CAIRKSGLSTDTQYF.

The chain is built from TRBV9 and TRBJ2-3, with D tentatively TRBD1 (5 bases). The CDR3 spans 16 residues. Germline V CDR1 and CDR2: SGDLS, YYNGEE. Trimming left V 1 base short and J 1 base short, with 13 bases between. CDR3: CASSVQGARGTDTQYF. DNA for the CDR3: TGTGCCAGCAGCGTACAAGGGGCTCGAGGCACAGATACGCAGTATTTT.